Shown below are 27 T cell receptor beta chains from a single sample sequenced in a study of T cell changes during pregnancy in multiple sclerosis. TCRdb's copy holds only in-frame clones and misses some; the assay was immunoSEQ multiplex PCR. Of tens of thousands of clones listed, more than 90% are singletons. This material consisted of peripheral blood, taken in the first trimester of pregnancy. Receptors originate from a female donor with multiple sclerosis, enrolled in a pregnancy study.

CDR3 residues: CASSDGDRGEQYF. The CDR3 DNA reads TGTGCCAGCAGTGACGGGGACAGGGGCGAGCAGTACTTC. The chain links TRBV6-4 to TRBJ2-7, with 10 bases lining up with TRBD1. CDR1 MRHNA and CDR2 SNTAGT come from the germline V gene. The CDR3 sequence is 13 residues long. V dropped 2 bases and J dropped 6; count of bases not matched to a gene: 1.

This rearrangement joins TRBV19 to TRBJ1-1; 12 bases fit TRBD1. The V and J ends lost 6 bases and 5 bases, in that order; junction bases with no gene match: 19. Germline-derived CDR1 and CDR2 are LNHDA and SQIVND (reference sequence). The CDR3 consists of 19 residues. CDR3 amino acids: CASSRPLPGTGGVGTEAFF. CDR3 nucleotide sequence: TGTGCCAGTAGCCGACCATTGCCTGGGACAGGGGGCGTAGGGACTGAAGCTTTCTTT.

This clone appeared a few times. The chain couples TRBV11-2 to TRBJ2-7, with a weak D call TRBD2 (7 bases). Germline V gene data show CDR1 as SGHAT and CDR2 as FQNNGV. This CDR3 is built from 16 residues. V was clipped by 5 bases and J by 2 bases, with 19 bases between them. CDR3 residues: CASSPRGGRFAYEQYF. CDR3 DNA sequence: TGTGCCAGCAGCCCGAGGGGGGGGCGATTCGCCTACGAGCAGTACTTC.

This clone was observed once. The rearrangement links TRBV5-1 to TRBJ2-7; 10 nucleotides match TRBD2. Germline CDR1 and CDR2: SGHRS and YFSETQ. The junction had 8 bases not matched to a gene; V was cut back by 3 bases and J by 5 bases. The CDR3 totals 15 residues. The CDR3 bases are TGCGCCAGCAGCTGGATAGCGGGAGGAGTCCACGAGCAGTACTTC. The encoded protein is CASSWIAGGVHEQYF.

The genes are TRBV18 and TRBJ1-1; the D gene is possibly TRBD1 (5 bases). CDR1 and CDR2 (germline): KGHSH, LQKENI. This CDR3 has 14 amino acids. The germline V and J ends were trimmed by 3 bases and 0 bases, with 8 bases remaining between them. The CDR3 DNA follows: TGTGCCAGCTCACCTTCCAGGGTGAACACTGAAGCTTTCTTT. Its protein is CASSPSRVNTEAFF.

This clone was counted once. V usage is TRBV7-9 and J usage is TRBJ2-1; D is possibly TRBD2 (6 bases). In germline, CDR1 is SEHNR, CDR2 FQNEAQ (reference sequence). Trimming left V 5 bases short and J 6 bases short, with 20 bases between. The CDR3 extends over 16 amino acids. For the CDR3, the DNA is TGTGCCAGCAGCGGACCCGCGGCGGGACCTTTCAATGAGCAGTTCTTC. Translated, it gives CASSGPAAGPFNEQFF.

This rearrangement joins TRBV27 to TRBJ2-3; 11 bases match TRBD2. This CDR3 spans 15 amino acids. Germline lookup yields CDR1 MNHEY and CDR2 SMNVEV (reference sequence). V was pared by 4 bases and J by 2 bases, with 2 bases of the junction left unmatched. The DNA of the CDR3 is TGTGCCAGCAGTTCGACTAGCGGGAACACAGATACGCAGTATTTT. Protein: CASSSTSGNTDTQYF.

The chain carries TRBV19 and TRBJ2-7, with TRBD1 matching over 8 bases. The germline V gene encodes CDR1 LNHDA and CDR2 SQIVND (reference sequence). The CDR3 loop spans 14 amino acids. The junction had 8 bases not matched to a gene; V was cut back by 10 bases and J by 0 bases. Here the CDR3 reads CATRETGVSYEQYF. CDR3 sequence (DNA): TGTGCCACCCGCGAGACAGGGGTCTCCTACGAGCAGTACTTC.

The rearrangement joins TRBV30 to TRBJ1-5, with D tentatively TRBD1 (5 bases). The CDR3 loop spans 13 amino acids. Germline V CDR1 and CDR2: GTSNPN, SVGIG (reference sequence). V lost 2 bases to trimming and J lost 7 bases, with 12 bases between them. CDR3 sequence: CAWSSRGLQPQHF. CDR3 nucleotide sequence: TGTGCCTGGAGTAGTAGGGGTTTACAGCCCCAGCATTTT.

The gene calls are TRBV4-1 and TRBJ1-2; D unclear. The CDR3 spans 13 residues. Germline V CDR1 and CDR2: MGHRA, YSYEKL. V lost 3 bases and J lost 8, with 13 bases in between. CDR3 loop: CASSHPGSPGYTF. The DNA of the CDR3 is TGCGCCAGCAGCCACCCCGGGTCCCCAGGCTACACCTTC.

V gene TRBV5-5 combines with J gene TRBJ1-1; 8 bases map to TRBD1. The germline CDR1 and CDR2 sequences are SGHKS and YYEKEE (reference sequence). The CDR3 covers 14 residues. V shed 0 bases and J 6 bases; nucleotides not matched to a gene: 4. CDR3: CASSLAGGLAEAFF. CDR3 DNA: TGTGCCAGCAGCTTGGCAGGGGGCTTGGCTGAAGCTTTCTTT.

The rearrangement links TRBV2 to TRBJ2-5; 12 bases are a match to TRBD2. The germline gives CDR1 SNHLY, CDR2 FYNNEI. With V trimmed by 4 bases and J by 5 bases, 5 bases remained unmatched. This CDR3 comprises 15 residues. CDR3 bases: TGTGCCAGCAGTGGACTAGCGGGAGTTGAGGAGACCCAGTACTTC. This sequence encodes CASSGLAGVEETQYF.

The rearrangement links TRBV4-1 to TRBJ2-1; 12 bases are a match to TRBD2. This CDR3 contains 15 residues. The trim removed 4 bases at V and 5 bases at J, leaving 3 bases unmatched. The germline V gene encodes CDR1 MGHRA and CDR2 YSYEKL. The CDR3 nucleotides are TGCGCCAGCAGCCTGACTAGCGGGGGAAACAATGAGCAGTTCTTC. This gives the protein CASSLTSGGNNEQFF.

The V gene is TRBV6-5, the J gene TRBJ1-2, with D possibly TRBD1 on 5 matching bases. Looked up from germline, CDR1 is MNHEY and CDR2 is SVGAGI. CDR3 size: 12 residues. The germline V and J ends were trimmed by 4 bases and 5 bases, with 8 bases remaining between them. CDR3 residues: CASSSGAYGYTF. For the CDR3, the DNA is TGTGCCAGCAGTTCTGGGGCTTATGGCTACACCTTC.

The DNA for the CDR3 is TGTGCCAGCAGCTTAAATCTAGCGGGCTACGAGCAGTACTTC. Amino acid sequence: CASSLNLAGYEQYF. V usage is TRBV11-1 and J usage is TRBJ2-7; 8 bases fit TRBD2. V dropped 2 bases and J dropped 3; count of bases not matched to a gene: 3. There are 14 residues in the CDR3. Germline assignment: CDR1 SGHAT and CDR2 FQDESV (reference sequence).

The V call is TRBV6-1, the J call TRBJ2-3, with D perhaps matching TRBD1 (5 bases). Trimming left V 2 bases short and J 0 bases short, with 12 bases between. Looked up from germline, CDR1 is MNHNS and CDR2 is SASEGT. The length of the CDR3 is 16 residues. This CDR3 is CASSENRQTSTDTQYF. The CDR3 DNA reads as TGTGCCAGCAGTGAAAATCGACAGACTAGCACAGATACGCAGTATTTT.

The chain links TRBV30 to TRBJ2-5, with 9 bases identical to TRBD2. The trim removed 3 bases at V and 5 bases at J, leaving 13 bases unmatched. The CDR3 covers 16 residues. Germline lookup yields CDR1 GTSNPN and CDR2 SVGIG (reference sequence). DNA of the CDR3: TGTGCCTGGAGCGTCCCGGGACTAGCCCTTAAGGAGACCCAGTACTTC. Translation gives CAWSVPGLALKETQYF. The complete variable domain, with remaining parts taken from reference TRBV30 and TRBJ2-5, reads SQTIHQWPATLVQPVGSPLSLECTVEGTSNPNLYWYRQAAGRGLQLLFYSVGIGQISSEVPQNLSASRPQDRQFILSSKKLLLSDSGFYLCAWSVPGLALKETQYFGPGTRLLVL.

This CDR3 is CASSQEGTGDQPQHF. The CDR3 DNA reads TGCGCCAGCAGCCAAGAAGGCACAGGGGATCAGCCCCAGCATTTT. V is TRBV4-3 and J is TRBJ1-5, with 7 nucleotides matching TRBD1. Germline trimming cut 0 bases from V and 5 bases from J; bases unmatched to any gene: 4. From germline, CDR1 is LGHNA and CDR2 YSLEER. The CDR3 has 15 amino acids.

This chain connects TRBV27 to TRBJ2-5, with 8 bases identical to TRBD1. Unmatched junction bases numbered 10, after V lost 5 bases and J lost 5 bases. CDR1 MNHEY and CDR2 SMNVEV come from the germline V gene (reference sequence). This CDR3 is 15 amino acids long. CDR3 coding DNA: TGTGCCAGCAGTGCCGGGACAGGCATCCGGGAGACCCAGTACTTC. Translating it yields CASSAGTGIRETQYF.

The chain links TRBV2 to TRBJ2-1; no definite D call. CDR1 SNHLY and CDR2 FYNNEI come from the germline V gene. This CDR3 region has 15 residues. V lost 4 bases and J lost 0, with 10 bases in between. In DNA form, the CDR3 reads TGTGCCAGCAGTGTTATGGTCGGCTCCTACAATGAGCAGTTCTTC. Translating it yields CASSVMVGSYNEQFF.

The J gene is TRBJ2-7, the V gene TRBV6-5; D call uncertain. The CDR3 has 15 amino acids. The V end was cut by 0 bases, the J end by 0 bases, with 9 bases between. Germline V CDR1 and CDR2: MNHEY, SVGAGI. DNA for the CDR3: TGTGCCAGCAGTTACTCGAGACTTTACTCCTACGAGCAGTACTTC. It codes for CASSYSRLYSYEQYF.

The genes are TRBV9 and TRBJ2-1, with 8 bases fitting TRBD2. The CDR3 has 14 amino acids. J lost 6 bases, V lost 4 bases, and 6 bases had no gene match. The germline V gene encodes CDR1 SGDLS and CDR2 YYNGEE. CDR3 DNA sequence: TGTGCCAGCAGCTTGACTAGCGCGTTCAATGAGCAGTTCTTC. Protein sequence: CASSLTSAFNEQFF.

Here the CDR3 DNA reads TGTGCCAGCAGCGCTATCCCAGAGGGGGACATATACTCCTACGAGCAGTACTTC. It yields the protein CASSAIPEGDIYSYEQYF. The chain uses TRBV5-6 and TRBJ2-7, with D maybe TRBD1 (6 bases). Germline loops: CDR1 SGHDT, CDR2 YYEEEE. Trimming pared 4 bases from V and 0 bases from J, leaving 23 bases between. This CDR3 has 18 amino acids.

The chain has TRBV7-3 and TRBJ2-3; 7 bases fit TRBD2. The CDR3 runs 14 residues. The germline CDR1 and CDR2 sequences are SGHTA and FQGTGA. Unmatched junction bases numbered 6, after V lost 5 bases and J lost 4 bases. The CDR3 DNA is TGTGCCAGCAGCAAGGGAGGGGTGCCAGATACGCAGTATTTT. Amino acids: CASSKGGVPDTQYF.

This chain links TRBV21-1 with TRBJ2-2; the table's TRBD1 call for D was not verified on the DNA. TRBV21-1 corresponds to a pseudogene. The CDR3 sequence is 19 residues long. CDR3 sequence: CASIHTKGDPTGWAGELFF. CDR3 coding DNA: TGTGCCAGCATCCACACAAAAGGGGACCCGACAGGGTGGGCCGGGGAGCTGTTTTTT.

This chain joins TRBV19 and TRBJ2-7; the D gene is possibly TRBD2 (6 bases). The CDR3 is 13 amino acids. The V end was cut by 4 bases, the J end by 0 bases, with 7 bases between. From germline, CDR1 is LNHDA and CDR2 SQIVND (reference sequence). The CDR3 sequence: CASSTGDSYEQYF. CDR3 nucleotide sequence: TGTGCCAGTAGTACGGGGGACTCCTACGAGCAGTACTTC. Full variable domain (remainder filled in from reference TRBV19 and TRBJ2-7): DGGITQSPKYLFRKEGQNVTLSCEQNLNHDAMYWYRQDPGQGLRLIYYSQIVNDFQKGDIAEGYSVSREKKESFPLTVTSAQKNPTAFYLCASSTGDSYEQYFGPGTRLTVT.

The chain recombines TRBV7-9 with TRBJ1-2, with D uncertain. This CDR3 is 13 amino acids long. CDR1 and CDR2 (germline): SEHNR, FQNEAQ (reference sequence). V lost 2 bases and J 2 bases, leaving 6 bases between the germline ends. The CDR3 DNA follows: TGTGCCAGCAGCTTACAGGCGAACTATGGCTACACCTTC. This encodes CASSLQANYGYTF. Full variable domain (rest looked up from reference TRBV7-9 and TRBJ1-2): DTGVSQNPRHKITKRGQNVTFRCDPISEHNRLYWYRQTLGQGPEFLTYFQNEAQLEKSRLLSDRFSAERPKGSFSTLEIQRTEQGDSAMYLCASSLQANYGYTFGSGTRLTVV.